The clone carrying this T cell receptor (beta chain) was seen a single time. What it recognizes is unknown. Only Caucasian adults living in Nashville, Tennessee served as donors. In the CD4+ fraction, cells were divided into CD45RA+ naive and CD45RA-negative memory subsets. Per germline, CDR1 KGHSH and CDR2 LQKENI. V lost 0 bases and J lost 4; bases outside the gene matches: 9. This CDR3 is built from 16 residues. Sequencing was at deep level. Libraries were prepared by immunoSEQ multiplex PCR; TCRdb keeps only in-frame clonotypes and omits some of them. The sample holds around 980,000 clones, around 78% seen once. The record originates from a study of shared clonotypes between healthy human individuals. Regarding the study as a whole: Of the naive CD4 clonotypes, around 4.8% were shared across several donors.

This receptor was identified in a man younger than 30 in good health. Some clones in this sample may be carry-over from other donors' samples. Sample: memory CD4+ T cells from PBMCs. Regarding subset: CD45RA-negative fraction. The V gene is TRBV18, the J gene TRBJ2-7, with TRBD2 matching over 7 bases. CDR3 nucleotides: TGTGCCAGCTCACCACCCTTAGCTAGGGAGGGATACGAGCAGTACTTC. Amino acids: CASSPPLAREGYEQYF.